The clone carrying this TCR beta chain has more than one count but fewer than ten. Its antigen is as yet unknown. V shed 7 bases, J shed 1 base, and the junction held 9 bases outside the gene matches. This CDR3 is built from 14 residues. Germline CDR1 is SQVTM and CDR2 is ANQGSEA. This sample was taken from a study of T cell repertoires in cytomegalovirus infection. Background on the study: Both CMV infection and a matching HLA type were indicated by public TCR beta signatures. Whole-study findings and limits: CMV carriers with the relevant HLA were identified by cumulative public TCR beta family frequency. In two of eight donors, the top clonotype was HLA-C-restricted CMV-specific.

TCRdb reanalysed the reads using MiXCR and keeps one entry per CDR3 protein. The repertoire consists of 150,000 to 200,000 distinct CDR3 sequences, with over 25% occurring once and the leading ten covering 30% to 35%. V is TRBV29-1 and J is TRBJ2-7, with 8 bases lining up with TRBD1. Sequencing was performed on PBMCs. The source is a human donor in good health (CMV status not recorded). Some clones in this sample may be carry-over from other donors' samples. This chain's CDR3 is CSAKTTGDSYEQYF. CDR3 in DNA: TGCAGCGCCAAGACGACAGGGGATTCCTACGAGCAGTACTTC.